These 29 T cell receptor beta chains were all obtained from the same sample, sequenced in a study of blood T cell repertoires in COVID-19. Data came from immunoSEQ multiplex PCR; TCRdb stores just in-frame clones and leaves some out. Of 80,000 to 90,000 clones in the sample, about 83% were seen once. The source material was peripheral blood. All receptors come from a woman between 65 and 79 years old with acute or convalescent COVID-19.

This chain uses TRBV28 with TRBJ1-1; 8 bases map to TRBD1. CDR1 and CDR2 (germline): MDHEN, SYDVKM. The CDR3 is 20 residues long. J gave up 3 bases and V 3 bases, and 21 bases lay outside the gene matches. The CDR3 sequence: CASSFPLLDRESAWYTEAFF. The CDR3 DNA is TGTGCCAGCAGTTTCCCACTCCTGGACAGGGAGAGCGCCTGGTACACTGAAGCTTTCTTT.

This chain uses TRBV29-1 with TRBJ1-6, with a possible D match to TRBD1 (6 bases). Germline V gene data show CDR1 as SQVTM and CDR2 as ANQGSEA. Trimming left V 4 bases short and J 5 bases short, with 9 bases between. There are 13 residues in the CDR3. The CDR3 spells CSVGTEDNSPLHF. The CDR3 DNA follows: TGCAGCGTTGGGACAGAAGATAATTCACCCCTCCACTTT.

The chain employs TRBV7-3 and TRBJ2-1, with 8 positions matching TRBD2. The CDR3 runs 16 residues. Germline loops: CDR1 SGHTA, CDR2 FQGTGA. V lost 4 bases to trimming and J lost 7 bases; unmatched junction nucleotides: 12. CDR3 protein: CASSSTGTSIWNEQFF. The CDR3 DNA is TGTGCCAGCAGCTCAACCGGGACTAGTATCTGGAATGAGCAGTTCTTC.

Only a few counts were recorded for this clone. The junction departs from germline at one end; a sequencing error may be responsible. V gene TRBV7-7 combines with J gene TRBJ2-2, with 8 positions matching TRBD2. Germline V CDR1 and CDR2: SSHAT, FNYEAQ (reference sequence). The CDR3 has 15 amino acids. The CDR3 loop is CASSPSGGHTGELFF. The CDR3 coding sequence is TGTGCTAGCAGCCCGAGCGGGGGACACACCGGGGAGCTGTTTTTT.

V and J are TRBV20-1 and TRBJ2-3; a weak D match, TRBD1 (5 bases). Germline CDR1 and CDR2: DFQATT and SNEGSKA (reference sequence). CDR3 length: 14 amino acids. The germline V and J ends were trimmed by 3 bases and 6 bases, with 16 bases remaining between them. This CDR3 is CSASIGSPGDTQYF. CDR3 sequence (DNA): TGCAGTGCTAGTATAGGAAGCCCAGGGGATACGCAGTATTTT.

This clone came up once. J is TRBJ2-5 and V is TRBV5-1, with 7 bases lining up with TRBD1. The CDR3 covers 14 residues. V lost 2 bases to trimming and J lost 2 bases; unmatched junction nucleotides: 3. The germline gives CDR1 SGHRS, CDR2 YFSETQ. DNA for the CDR3: TGCGCCAGCAGCTTCGGGACAGTACAAGAGACCCAGTACTTC. Its translation: CASSFGTVQETQYF.

This clone has only one observation. This CDR3 is CASSPGQGDQPQHF. CDR3 bases: TGTGCCAGCTCACCAGGGCAGGGTGACCAGCCCCAGCATTTT. J is TRBJ1-5 and V is TRBV18; maybe TRBD1 (5 bases). The CDR3 spans 14 residues. The germline CDR1 and CDR2 sequences are KGHSH and LQKENI. The germline V and J ends were trimmed by 2 bases and 7 bases, with 12 bases remaining between them.

In the case of this clone: An end of the junction does not agree with germline; a read error may underlie this. J is TRBJ2-2 and V is TRBV7-7, with 10 bases that match TRBD2. Germline V gene lookup returns CDR1 SSHAT and CDR2 FNYEAQ (reference sequence). The CDR3 covers 15 residues. The CDR3 here is CASSPSGGAPGELFF. The CDR3 nucleotides are TGTGCTAGCAGCCCCAGCGGGGGGGCCCCCGGGGAGCTGTTTTTT.

This sequence joins TRBV3-1 (or the pseudogene TRBV3-2) and TRBJ2-5, with TRBD1 matching 8 bases. The CDR3 runs 11 residues. The germline V gene has CDR1 LGHDT and CDR2 YNNKEL (reference sequence). Trimming took 10 bases from V and 6 from J; bases not matched to a gene: 4. The CDR3 loop reads CATQGAKTQYF. In DNA form, the CDR3 reads TGTGCCACCCAGGGGGCCAAGACCCAGTACTTC.

This chain uses TRBV6-1 with TRBJ2-1, with D tentatively TRBD2 (6 bases). CDR1 is MNHNS, CDR2 SASEGT, per germline. The CDR3 is 13 residues long. V gave up 7 bases and J gave up 9 bases, with 16 bases separating them. This CDR3 is CASTSTREGEQFF. CDR3 bases: TGTGCCAGCACCTCCACGCGGGAAGGTGAGCAGTTCTTC.

The gene calls are TRBV11-2 and TRBJ2-2; TRBD2 is a possible D gene (5 bases). CDR3 length: 18 residues. V lost 5 bases, J lost 6 bases, and 25 bases lay in between. CDR1 is SGHAT and CDR2 is FQNNGV in the germline V gene. The CDR3 sequence is CASSIRLGVSRVAGELFF. Written as DNA, the CDR3 is TGTGCCAGCAGCATAAGACTCGGGGTGTCACGGGTGGCCGGGGAGCTGTTTTTT.

This sequence joins TRBV7-9 and TRBJ2-2, with 8 bases identical to TRBD1. V lost 4 bases and J lost 7; bases outside the gene matches: 8. Germline values: CDR1 SEHNR, CDR2 FQNEAQ (reference sequence). The CDR3 is made up of 15 amino acids. The CDR3 is CASSSAGQGLGELFF. CDR3 bases: TGTGCCAGCAGCTCCGCTGGACAGGGTCTCGGGGAGCTGTTTTTT.

The chain uses TRBV5-4 and TRBJ2-7; D gene uncertain. CDR3 size: 12 residues. Trimming left V 3 bases short and J 4 bases short, with 8 bases between. Germline values: CDR1 SGHNT, CDR2 YYREEE (reference sequence). This CDR3 reads CASSYGGYEQYF. CDR3 nucleotide sequence: TGTGCCAGCAGCTACGGCGGATACGAGCAGTACTTC. The entire variable domain, with the rest obtained from reference TRBV5-4 and TRBJ2-7, is as follows: ETGVTQSPTHLIKTRGQQVTLRCSSQSGHNTVSWYQQALGQGPQFIFQYYREEENGRGNFPPRFSGLQFPNYSSELNVNALELDDSALYLCASSYGGYEQYFGPGTRLTVT.

The chain combines TRBV27 with TRBJ2-7, with 10 bases identical to TRBD1. CDR1 and CDR2 from the germline V gene are MNHEY and SMNVEV (reference sequence). This CDR3 has 14 residues. The junction had 10 bases not matched to a gene; V was cut back by 9 bases and J by 5 bases. CDR3 nucleotide sequence: TGTGCCAGTGCCGACGGGACAGGGGTAAACGAGCAGTACTTC. This gives the protein CASADGTGVNEQYF.

This sequence joins TRBV6-1 and TRBJ1-1, with unresolved D. Germline assignment: CDR1 MNHNS and CDR2 SASEGT. The CDR3 loop spans 14 amino acids. Trimming left V 1 base short and J 6 bases short, with 12 bases between. The CDR3 reads CASSEGTWSAEAFF. CDR3 DNA: TGTGCCAGCAGTGAAGGTACGTGGAGCGCTGAAGCTTTCTTT.

The chain recombines TRBV4-2 with TRBJ1-2; D is undetermined. V shed 0 bases and J shed 8 bases, with 16 bases lying between them. Germline lookup yields CDR1 LGHNA and CDR2 YNFKEQ. The CDR3 has 15 amino acids. This CDR3 is CASSQEGWGGNGYTF. The CDR3 DNA sequence: TGTGCCAGCAGCCAAGAAGGGTGGGGAGGGAACGGCTACACCTTC.

The chain couples TRBV30 to TRBJ2-1; 9 bases fit TRBD2. V trimming: 2 bases; J trimming: 14 bases; junction bases outside the gene matches: 16. Germline CDR1 reads GTSNPN; CDR2 reads SVGIG (reference sequence). The CDR3 length is 15 residues. In DNA, the CDR3 is TGTGCCTGGAGTCGCCCCCTGCGGGGGGGCATAGGTGAGTTCTTC. Encoded protein: CAWSRPLRGGIGEFF.

The chain links TRBV6-2 or TRBV6-3 to TRBJ1-6; D may be TRBD1 (5 bases). The CDR3 runs to 16 residues. V lost 5 bases, J lost 5 bases, and 16 bases lay in between. CDR1 MNHEY and CDR2 SVGEGT come from the germline V gene. CDR3 sequence: CASSRPTAVDNSPLHF. CDR3 nucleotide sequence: TGTGCCAGCAGTCGCCCGACAGCCGTTGATAATTCACCCCTCCACTTT.

The V call is TRBV6-1, the J call TRBJ2-3, with D uncertain. The V gene's germline CDR1 is MNHNS and CDR2 SASEGT. The CDR3 length is 16 residues. The ends were cut back, 2 bases at V and 4 bases at J, with 16 bases in the middle. The CDR3 region has the DNA TGTGCCAGCAGTGAAAGTTTGCGGAGTTCATCAGATACGCAGTATTTT. Translating gives CASSESLRSSSDTQYF.

The rearrangement links TRBV30 to TRBJ1-2, with 9 bases identical to TRBD1. CDR1 and CDR2 (germline): GTSNPN, SVGIG (reference sequence). Germline trimming cut 4 bases from V and 2 bases from J; bases unmatched to any gene: 8. CDR3 length equals 15 residues. CDR3 DNA: TGTGCCTGGACAAAAGGGGACAGGGACAACTATGGCTACACCTTC. Translated, it gives CAWTKGDRDNYGYTF.

The chain is built from TRBV5-5 and TRBJ2-1, with D maybe TRBD1 (5 bases). V lost 1 base and J 10 bases, leaving 12 bases between the germline ends. Germline V gene lookup returns CDR1 SGHKS and CDR2 YYEKEE (reference sequence). This CDR3 contains 13 residues. CDR3 in DNA: TGTGCCAGCAGCTTGCAGGGATTCGGGGAGCAGTTCTTC. As protein: CASSLQGFGEQFF.

V and J are TRBV7-9 and TRBJ1-2, with D perhaps TRBD1 (6 bases). The CDR3 has 16 residues. The V gene's germline CDR1 is SEHNR and CDR2 FQNEAQ (reference sequence). Trimming left V 5 bases short and J 2 bases short, with 18 bases between. This CDR3 is CASSPADRLINYGYTF. Written as DNA, the CDR3 is TGTGCCAGCAGCCCGGCGGACAGACTGATCAACTATGGCTACACCTTC.

This clone was seen only a few times. The J gene is TRBJ1-2, the V gene TRBV10-3, with D perhaps TRBD1 (6 bases). The germline V gene has CDR1 ENHRY and CDR2 SYGVKD. V was clipped by 2 bases and J by 3 bases, with 10 bases between them. The CDR3 totals 14 residues. CDR3 nucleotides: TGTGCCATCAGTGAGAACAGGGTAGACTATGGCTACACCTTC. Translating gives CAISENRVDYGYTF.

This clone was seen a handful of times. V and J are TRBV4-1 and TRBJ1-2, with D perhaps TRBD1 (6 bases). Trimming left V 5 bases short and J 4 bases short, with 14 bases between. CDR1 is MGHRA and CDR2 is YSYEKL in the germline V gene. The CDR3 runs to 14 residues. In DNA form, the CDR3 reads TGCGCCAGCAGCTCCAGGGAGGGGGGCTATGGCTACACCTTC. Translation gives CASSSREGGYGYTF.

The V call is TRBV28, the J call TRBJ1-2; maybe TRBD1 (6 bases). Per the germline V gene, CDR1 is MDHEN and CDR2 is SYDVKM. Trimming pared 5 bases from V and 6 bases from J, leaving 16 bases between. The CDR3 is made up of 14 amino acids. CDR3 in DNA: TGTGCCAGCAGTCTACTACAGGGATTGGATGGCTACACCTTC. Its protein product is CASSLLQGLDGYTF.

The chain combines TRBV7-2 with TRBJ2-3; no clear D gene. Germline values: CDR1 SGHTA, CDR2 FQGNSA. This CDR3 comprises 13 residues. V gave up 3 bases and J gave up 1 base, with 5 bases separating them. The CDR3 sequence is CASSFLRTDTQYF. In DNA, the CDR3 is TGTGCCAGCAGCTTCCTTCGCACAGATACGCAGTATTTT.

The chain joins TRBV10-3 to TRBJ1-4; 8 bases align to TRBD1. The V gene end was trimmed by 0 bases and the J gene end by 6 bases; junction bases not matched to a gene: 12. The CDR3 length is 18 residues. CDR1 and CDR2 from the germline V gene are ENHRY and SYGVKD. CDR3 residues: CAISESEFATGAYEKLFF. Here the CDR3 DNA reads TGTGCCATCAGTGAGTCGGAGTTCGCGACAGGGGCCTATGAAAAACTGTTTTTT.

The chain joins TRBV11-3 to TRBJ2-3, with D possibly matching TRBD1 (6 bases). V was shortened by 3 bases and J by 6 bases, with 10 bases between the two germline ends. Germline V gives CDR1 SGHNT, CDR2 YENEEA. The CDR3 loop spans 13 amino acids. The CDR3 nucleotides are TGTGCCAGCAGCTTGCTAAGGGGGGATACGCAGTATTTT. Amino acid sequence: CASSLLRGDTQYF.

This clone was observed once. The chain carries TRBV2 and TRBJ1-1, with TRBD1 as a possible D gene (5 bases). CDR1 is SNHLY and CDR2 is FYNNEI in the germline V gene. With 5 bases removed from V and 3 bases from J, the gap between germline ends came to 16 bases. This CDR3 has 15 residues. The CDR3 loop is CASSPRGVVDTEAFF. Written as DNA, the CDR3 is TGTGCCAGCAGTCCCCGGGGGGTAGTGGACACTGAAGCTTTCTTT.